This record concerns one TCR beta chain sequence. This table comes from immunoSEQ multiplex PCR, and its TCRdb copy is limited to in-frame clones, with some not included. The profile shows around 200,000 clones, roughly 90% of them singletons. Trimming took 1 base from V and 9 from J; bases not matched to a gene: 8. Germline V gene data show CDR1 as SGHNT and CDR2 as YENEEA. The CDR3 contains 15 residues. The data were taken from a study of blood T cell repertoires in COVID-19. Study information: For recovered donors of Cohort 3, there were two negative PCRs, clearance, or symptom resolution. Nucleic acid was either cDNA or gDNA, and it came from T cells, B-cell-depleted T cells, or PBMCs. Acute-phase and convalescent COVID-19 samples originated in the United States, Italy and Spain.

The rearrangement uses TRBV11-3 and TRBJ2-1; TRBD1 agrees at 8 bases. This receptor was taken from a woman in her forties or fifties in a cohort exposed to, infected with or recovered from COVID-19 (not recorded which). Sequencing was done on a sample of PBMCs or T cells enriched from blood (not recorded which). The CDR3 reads CASSLVTGEVGEQFF. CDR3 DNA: TGTGCCAGCAGCTTAGTGACAGGGGAAGTGGGTGAGCAGTTCTTC.